Sequencing of this T cell receptor (beta chain) was carried out in a study of T cell repertoires in cytomegalovirus infection. Study background: Indications of both CMV infection and matching HLA type were provided by public TCR beta signatures.

Whole-study results and caveats: The cumulative frequency of public TCR beta families distinguished individuals who carried CMV together with the relevant HLA. Dominating the ex vivo response were TCR beta clonotypes that were CMV-specific and HLA-C-restricted.

This clonotype was picked up many times. What it binds is unknown. Trimming left V 2 bases short and J 3 bases short, with 9 bases between. The CDR3 consists of 14 residues. Looked up from germline, CDR1 is SGHNT and CDR2 is YYREEE (reference sequence). TCRdb independently ran MiXCR on the reads; one entry per CDR3 protein. The sample includes 160,000 or so distinct CDR3 sequences, about 25% seen only once; the top ten take roughly 9.7%. Sequencing input: PBMCs. V gene TRBV5-4 combines with J gene TRBJ2-1; no firm D call. This clonotype originated in a human donor in good health (CMV status not recorded). Some clones in this sample may be carry-over from other donors' samples. CDR3 DNA sequence: TGTGCCAGCAGCTTCCCTCTGAGCTACAATGAGCAGTTCTTC. The encoded protein is CASSFPLSYNEQFF. Supplemented by reference TRBV5-4 and TRBJ2-1, the full variable domain reads ETGVTQSPTHLIKTRGQQVTLRCSSQSGHNTVSWYQQALGQGPQFIFQYYREEENGRGNFPPRFSGLQFPNYSSELNVNALELDDSALYLCASSFPLSYNEQFFGPGTRLTVL.